This T cell receptor beta chain was recorded in a study of T cell repertoires in cytomegalovirus infection. CDR1 and CDR2 from the germline V gene are SGHDT and YYEEEE. V dropped 0 bases and J dropped 14 bases, with 15 bases sitting between them. CDR3 length: 13 amino acids. TCRdb reprocessed the reads via MiXCR and lists one record per CDR3 protein. The repertoire holds 700,000 to 850,000 distinct CDR3 sequences, with approximately 29% as singletons. This clonotype came up a few times. Antigen unknown. V is TRBV5-6 and J is TRBJ2-1, with no clear D. The TCR comes from a human donor in good health (CMV status not recorded). Some clones in this sample may be carry-over from other donors' samples. Sequences were derived from cultured CD8+ T cells from PBMCs, sampled from culture after CMV antigen stimulation. DNA for the CDR3: TGTGCCAGCAGCTTGGGGAGAACGCGGTGGGAGTTCTTC. It encodes CASSLGRTRWEFF.